The 13 T cell receptor beta chains below come from one sample, sequenced in a study of blood T cell repertoires in COVID-19. Sequencing used immunoSEQ multiplex PCR; TCRdb keeps in-frame clones, though not all of them. The table records around 32,000 clones, 80% to 95% of them present only once. The sequenced sample was peripheral blood. Every receptor here comes from a male donor with active COVID-19.

The chain carries TRBV18 and TRBJ2-5; 7 nucleotides agree with TRBD1. The CDR3 extends over 17 amino acids. Per the germline V gene, CDR1 is KGHSH and CDR2 is LQKENI. V trimming: 0 bases; J trimming: 4 bases; junction bases outside the gene matches: 11. The CDR3 coding sequence is TGTGCCAGCTCACCACCCCTGACAGGGAAGGCGGGAGAGACCCAGTACTTC. Translated: CASSPPLTGKAGETQYF.

The rearrangement links TRBV30 to TRBJ1-1; no clear D. Germline V CDR1 and CDR2: GTSNPN, SVGIG (reference sequence). The V and J ends lost 2 bases and 2 bases respectively, with 3 bases between them. The CDR3 has 11 residues. As DNA, the CDR3 is TGTGCCTGGAGTTTAAACACTGAAGCTTTCTTT. Encoded protein: CAWSLNTEAFF.

In its sample, this clone was seen once. The gene calls are TRBV10-3 and TRBJ1-6; 9 bases match TRBD1. The junction had 6 bases not matched to a gene; V was cut back by 6 bases and J by 9 bases. This CDR3 is built from 14 residues. Germline values: CDR1 ENHRY, CDR2 SYGVKD. For the CDR3, the DNA is TGTGCCATCAGCGGGGACAGGGTCGGTTCACCCCTCCACTTT. Protein product: CAISGDRVGSPLHF.

This chain connects TRBV5-4 to TRBJ2-3, with 7 nucleotides matching TRBD2. The germline gives CDR1 SGHNT, CDR2 YYREEE (reference sequence). This CDR3 comprises 16 residues. V lost 4 bases to trimming and J lost 0 bases; unmatched junction nucleotides: 8. CDR3 sequence reads: CASSPTGGISTDTQYF. The CDR3 DNA reads as TGTGCCAGCAGCCCAACCGGGGGGATAAGCACAGATACGCAGTATTTT.

The DNA for the CDR3 is TGTGCCAGCAGCCAAGGTGGGCGGGGGGCAGAGACCCAGTACTTC. Its translation: CASSQGGRGAETQYF. The chain links TRBV3-1 (or the pseudogene TRBV3-2) to TRBJ2-5; TRBD2 agrees at 8 bases. Germline V gene lookup returns CDR1 LGHDT and CDR2 YNNKEL (reference sequence). The CDR3 totals 15 residues. V shed 1 base, J shed 4 bases, and the junction held 5 bases outside the gene matches.

This sequence joins TRBV12-5 and TRBJ1-2; the match to TRBD1 covers 7 bases. The CDR3 runs to 12 residues. Germline trimming cut 6 bases from V and 7 bases from J; bases unmatched to any gene: 5. Germline assignment: CDR1 LGHNT and CDR2 FRNRAP. The CDR3 region has the DNA TGTGCTAGTGGCATCAACAGGGGTGGCTACACCTTC. It specifies CASGINRGGYTF.

The chain carries TRBV13 and TRBJ1-6; 7 nucleotides agree with TRBD1. The germline CDR1 and CDR2 sequences are PRHDT and FYEKMQ (reference sequence). V gave up 0 bases and J gave up 5 bases; unmatched junction bases: 1. This CDR3 is built from 15 residues. CDR3 residues: CASSLGGGNNSPLHF. The CDR3 nucleotides read TGTGCCAGCAGCTTAGGAGGGGGCAATAATTCACCCCTCCACTTT.

The chain has TRBV3-1 (or the pseudogene TRBV3-2) and TRBJ1-1; 11 positions agree with TRBD1. The CDR3 consists of 16 residues. V shed 0 bases and J 3 bases; nucleotides not matched to a gene: 3. Per germline, CDR1 LGHDT and CDR2 YNNKEL (reference sequence). Written as DNA, the CDR3 is TGTGCCAGCAGCCAAGATGGGGACAGGGGGGACACTGAAGCTTTCTTT. Its protein is CASSQDGDRGDTEAFF.

This chain links TRBV6-2 or TRBV6-3 with TRBJ2-6; D call uncertain. Germline values: CDR1 MNHEY, CDR2 SVGEGT. The CDR3 is 14 amino acids. V gave up 5 bases and J gave up 2 bases, with 7 bases separating them. The CDR3, as DNA: TGTGCCAGCAGTCCCACTCCTGGGGCCAACGTCCTGACTTTC. Translated: CASSPTPGANVLTF.

CDR3 sequence reads: CASRTAGQNYGYTF. CDR3 sequence (DNA): TGTGCCAGTAGAACCGCGGGACAGAATTATGGCTACACCTTC. This sequence joins TRBV19 and TRBJ1-2; TRBD1 agrees at 7 bases. CDR3 length equals 14 residues. J was trimmed by 5 bases and V by 6 bases; bases with no gene match: 9. CDR1 and CDR2 from the germline V gene are LNHDA and SQIVND (reference sequence).

The chain combines TRBV2 with TRBJ1-2; no firm D call. This CDR3 contains 15 residues. V lost 2 bases and J lost 4, with 14 bases in between. Germline CDR1 is SNHLY and CDR2 is FYNNEI. The CDR3 sequence is CASSELGGRIYGYTF. The CDR3 DNA reads as TGTGCCAGCAGTGAACTGGGTGGCAGGATCTATGGCTACACCTTC. The full variable domain, rest sourced from reference TRBV2 and TRBJ1-2, is EPEVTQTPSHQVTQMGQEVILRCVPISNHLYFYWYRQILGQKVEFLVSFYNNEISEKSEIFDDQFSVERPDGSNFTLKIRSTKLEDSAMYFCASSELGGRIYGYTFGSGTRLTVV.

V is TRBV5-1 and J is TRBJ2-3, with 8 bases fitting TRBD1. The CDR3 loop spans 16 amino acids. Per germline, CDR1 SGHRS and CDR2 YFSETQ. Unmatched junction bases numbered 9, after V lost 4 bases and J lost 2 bases. The CDR3 region has the DNA TGCGCCAGCAGCCGGGGACAGGTGGGTTACACAGATACGCAGTATTTT. Protein: CASSRGQVGYTDTQYF. The complete variable domain, with remaining parts taken from reference TRBV5-1 and TRBJ2-3, reads KAGVTQTPRYLIKTRGQQVTLSCSPISGHRSVSWYQQTPGQGLQFLFEYFSETQRNKGNFPGRFSGRQFSNSRSEMNVSTLELGDSALYLCASSRGQVGYTDTQYFGPGTRLTVL.

The J gene is TRBJ2-7, the V gene TRBV12-3 or TRBV12-4; 8 nucleotides match TRBD1. The CDR3 contains 12 residues. Germline trimming cut 6 bases from V and 6 bases from J; bases unmatched to any gene: 4. The CDR3: CASRSRGREQYF. CDR3 DNA: TGTGCCAGCAGGTCCAGGGGGCGCGAGCAGTACTTC.